This T cell receptor beta chain was sequenced during a study of blood T cell repertoires in COVID-19. This table comes from immunoSEQ multiplex PCR, and its TCRdb copy is limited to in-frame clones, with some not included. Of over 200,000 clones listed, approximately 90% are singletons. During active infection, Seattle patients enrolled and were then monitored through disease. V was pared by 6 bases and J by 10 bases, with 13 bases between. The CDR3 consists of 13 residues. The V gene is TRBV12-3 or TRBV12-4, the J gene TRBJ1-6; no firm D call. Sequencing used peripheral blood. The receptor's source is a man aged 30 to 45 with COVID-19, enrolled during active disease. CDR3 bases: TGTGCCAGCAGCCCTGTCTTGCGGTCACCCCTCCACTTT. Protein: CASSPVLRSPLHF.